This TCR beta chain was captured in a study of T-cell reconstitution after alpha-beta-depleted transplantation in children. The authors prepared the TCRbeta library with unique molecular identifiers. TCRdb re-derived calls from the PCR reads in MiXCR, one entry per CDR3 protein. The sample contains over 400,000 distinct CDR3 sequences, 9.5% to 15% of which appear only once. CDR1 is LNHNV, CDR2 YYDKDF, per germline (reference sequence). With 5 bases removed from V and 0 bases from J, the gap between germline ends came to 8 bases. The CDR3 runs 15 residues. The sequence derives from a human donor who donated a stem cell graft to a child with combined immunodeficiency. The V and J genes are TRBV15 and TRBJ2-6; no clear D gene. The material was PBMCs from the stem cell graft donor, obtained from the stem cell graft. DNA for the CDR3: TGTGCCACCAGCTCACCCCTCTCTGGGGCCAACGTCCTGACTTTC. Its protein product is CATSSPLSGANVLTF.